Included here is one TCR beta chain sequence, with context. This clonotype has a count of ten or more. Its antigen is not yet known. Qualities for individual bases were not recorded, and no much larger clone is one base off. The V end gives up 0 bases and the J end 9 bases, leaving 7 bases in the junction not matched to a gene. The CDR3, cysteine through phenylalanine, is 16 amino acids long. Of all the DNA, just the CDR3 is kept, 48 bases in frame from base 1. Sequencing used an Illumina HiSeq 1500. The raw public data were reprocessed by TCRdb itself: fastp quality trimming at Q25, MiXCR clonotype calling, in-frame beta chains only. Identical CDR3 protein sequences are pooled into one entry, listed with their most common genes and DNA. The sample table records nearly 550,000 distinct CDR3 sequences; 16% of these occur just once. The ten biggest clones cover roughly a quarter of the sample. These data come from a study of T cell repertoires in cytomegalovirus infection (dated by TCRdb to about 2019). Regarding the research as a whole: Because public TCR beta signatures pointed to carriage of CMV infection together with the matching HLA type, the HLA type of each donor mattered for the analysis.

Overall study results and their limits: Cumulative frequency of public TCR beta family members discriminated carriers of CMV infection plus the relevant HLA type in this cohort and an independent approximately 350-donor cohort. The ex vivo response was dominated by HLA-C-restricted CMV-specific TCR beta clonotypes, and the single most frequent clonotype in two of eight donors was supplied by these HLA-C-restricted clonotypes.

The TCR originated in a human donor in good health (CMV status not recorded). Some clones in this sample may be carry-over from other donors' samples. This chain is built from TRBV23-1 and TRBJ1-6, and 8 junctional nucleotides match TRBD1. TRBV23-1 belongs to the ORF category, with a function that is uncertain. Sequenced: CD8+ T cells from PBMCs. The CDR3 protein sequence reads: CASSQSFGQGASPLHF. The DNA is TGCGCCAGCAGTCAATCGTTTGGGCAGGGGGCTTCACCCCTCCACTTT.